This T cell receptor beta chain was recorded in a study of T cells in tuberculosis (dated by TCRdb to 2016 to 2019). About the study as a whole: To characterize T cells specific for the mycobacterial lipid antigen glucose monomycolate (GMM), the study used CD1B tetramers together with high-throughput TCR immunosequencing. With under twelve people per group, a South African clinical cohort compared IGRA-negative adolescents, IGRA-positive adolescents with latent tuberculosis, and adults with active tuberculosis. Overall study results and their limits: Compared with IGRA-negative controls, TCR-alpha repertoires from active tuberculosis had smaller mean NN-distances to GMM-specific TCRs, which suggests that these TCRs underwent clonal expansion. Clinical samples were selected based on the availability of cryopreserved specimens, with adults included as active tuberculosis cases and adolescents included as controls. With the diverse GMM-specific repertoire as input, a classifier achieved approximately 90% accuracy (AUROC about 0.93), whereas GEM motif frequencies as input gave roughly 70% accuracy. The smaller NN-distances were partly driven by shorter CDR3-alpha lengths in active tuberculosis patients, and the difference for TCR-beta did not reach statistical significance.

The immunoSEQ multiplex PCR assay was used to generate TCR libraries, with TCR-beta and/or TCR-alpha/delta assays applied to each sample. The amplified TCR libraries were sequenced on the Illumina high-throughput platform. For the original study's pipeline: Clustering and dimensionality reduction were performed using pairwise TCRdist distances among GMM-specific receptors from ex vivo sorted or in vitro expanded T cells. The score assigned to each clinical repertoire was mean NN-distance, meaning the average TCRdist to the nearest 10% of tetramer-positive reference sequences. GEM TCR motif frequency was calculated as the fraction of unique TCRs that matched known GEM sequences by V/J usage and CDR3 length. Linear discriminant analysis with leave-one-out cross-validation, implemented in scikit-learn, was used to classify active tuberculosis. The table comes from immuneACCESS by way of TCRdb, which keeps in-frame sequences with V and J called. Part of the clones is missing from these tables; in studies checked, under half for an unresolved V gene and the rest for unknown reasons. That table is the source of V, J and clone size, and D and trimming were worked out from the DNA. This sample comprises some 26,000 clones, more than 90% of them detected only once. The top ten constitute roughly a sixth of the sample.

The CDR3 runs 18 residues from the cysteine to the phenylalanine. Only CDR3 DNA remains: 54 bases, in frame from the first base. The germline V gene (reference sequence) specifies GTSNPN as CDR1 and SVGIG as CDR2. The junction carries 24 bases between V and J, which are trimmed by 2 bases and 4 bases respectively. At study entry, adolescents were screened for latent tuberculosis infection by tuberculin skin test and QuantiFERON-TB GOLD In-Tube IGRA. Immunosequencing of unsorted cryopreserved PBMC covered, on average, around 100,000 T cells per clinical donor. Eleven high schools in the Worcester region of the Western Cape, South Africa, served as enrollment sites for adolescents aged 12 to 18 years. Around 10 M. tuberculosis-infected adolescents and around ten uninfected adolescents were selected, with the two groups matched for age and sex. For the adolescents, PBMC were isolated by density centrifugation from freshly drawn heparinized blood and then cryopreserved.

In the case of this clone: The target of this receptor is not known. The record has no base qualities; no much larger clone is one base away.

This TCR came from a donor aged 10 to 29 with latent tuberculosis or without tuberculosis infection. Some clones in this sample may be carry-over from other donors' samples. The material sequenced was PBMCs. Recombination joined TRBV30 with TRBJ1-5; TRBD1 is perhaps the D gene, given 6 matching bases. The CDR3 in this case is CAWSPRRGGSPYNQPQHF. The nucleotides read TGTGCCTGGAGTCCCCGAAGGGGGGGCTCGCCGTATAATCAGCCCCAGCATTTT.